Below are 27 T cell receptor beta chains sequenced from a single sample in a study of blood T cell repertoires in COVID-19. Sequencing used immunoSEQ multiplex PCR; TCRdb keeps in-frame clones, though not all of them. Counted here are over 150,000 clones, approximately 79% occurring once; the ten biggest clones make up about 7.7%. Sequencing was done on a sample of PBMCs or T cells enriched from blood (not recorded which). The receptors shown here come from a man aged 50 to 59 who had recovered from COVID-19.

The V call is TRBV1, the J call TRBJ1-2; whether TRBD1, the table's D call, matches the DNA was not checked. TRBV1 is recorded as a pseudogene. The CDR3 extends over 18 amino acids. DNA of the CDR3: TGCACCAGCAGCCAAGCCATCAGGGGGGATCCCCTCTACTATGGCTACACCTTC. It codes for CTSSQAIRGDPLYYGYTF.

The chain couples TRBV18 to TRBJ2-5; D uncertain. Trimming took off 2 bases at V and 5 bases at J, with 9 bases between the two ends. The CDR3 sequence is 13 residues long. Germline V gene data show CDR1 as KGHSH and CDR2 as LQKENI. CDR3 sequence: CASSPNHLETQYF. DNA for the CDR3: TGTGCCAGCTCACCAAATCATTTGGAGACCCAGTACTTC.

V usage is TRBV12-3 or TRBV12-4 and J usage is TRBJ1-2; D is ambiguous. This CDR3 has 13 amino acids. V was cut by 6 bases and J by 2 bases, with 10 bases left in between. The CDR3 reads CASSLYTNYGYTF. The CDR3 region has the DNA TGTGCCAGCAGCCTTTACACCAACTATGGCTACACCTTC.

The chain carries TRBV9 and TRBJ1-4, with 10 positions matching TRBD1. V lost 0 bases and J lost 3; bases outside the gene matches: 2. Per germline, CDR1 SGDLS and CDR2 YYNGEE. The CDR3 extends over 16 amino acids. CDR3: CASSVGQGAANEKLFF. CDR3 bases: TGTGCCAGCAGCGTAGGACAGGGGGCCGCTAATGAAAAACTGTTTTTT.

The chain is built from TRBV9 and TRBJ2-5; D is possibly TRBD2 (7 bases). Germline V CDR1 and CDR2: SGDLS, YYNGEE. V shed 2 bases and J shed 4 bases, with 15 bases lying between them. The CDR3 runs 15 residues. The CDR3, as DNA: TGTGCCAGCAGCGTCGGGCAGGGGAGGGGAGAGACCCAGTACTTC. Translated: CASSVGQGRGETQYF.

The V gene is TRBV2, the J gene TRBJ2-2, with TRBD1 identical over 7 bases. Trimming took 6 bases from V and 2 from J; bases not matched to a gene: 3. This CDR3 comprises 14 residues. Germline CDR1 reads SNHLY; CDR2 reads FYNNEI. The CDR3 DNA is TGTGCCAGCAGACAGGGGACAAACACCGGGGAGCTGTTTTTT. Protein sequence: CASRQGTNTGELFF.

The rearrangement links TRBV19 to TRBJ2-1, with 10 bases matching TRBD2. In germline, CDR1 is LNHDA, CDR2 SQIVND (reference sequence). This CDR3 is 16 amino acids long. V lost 5 bases to trimming and J lost 5 bases; unmatched junction nucleotides: 9. The CDR3 loop is CASSQISGGINNEQFF. The CDR3 DNA follows: TGTGCCAGTAGTCAAATTAGCGGGGGGATTAACAATGAGCAGTTCTTC.

This clone was counted once. This chain links TRBV25-1 with TRBJ2-1; TRBD1 matches 8 bases. Germline CDR1 is MGHDK and CDR2 is SYGVNS. The CDR3 is made up of 17 amino acids. V trimming: 1 base; J trimming: 5 bases; junction bases outside the gene matches: 10. The CDR3 reads CASSESLRGQVDNEQFF. In DNA, the CDR3 is TGTGCCAGCAGTGAATCCCTCAGGGGGCAAGTAGACAATGAGCAGTTCTTC.

The J gene is TRBJ2-5, the V gene TRBV29-1; tentative D call: TRBD1 (5 bases). There are 13 residues in the CDR3. The ends were cut back, 5 bases at V and 5 bases at J, with 15 bases in the middle. CDR1 SQVTM and CDR2 ANQGSEA come from the germline V gene. The CDR3 DNA is TGCAGCGTTTCTTCCGGGCCAGGGGAGACCCAGTACTTC. Its translation: CSVSSGPGETQYF.

This clone was found many times. The V call is TRBV2, the J call TRBJ2-1; 10 bases match TRBD2. Germline V gene sequence: CDR1 SNHLY, CDR2 FYNNEI. Trimming took 3 bases from V and 5 from J; bases not matched to a gene: 7. CDR3 size: 16 residues. CDR3 region: CASSDTSGGVHNEQFF. The CDR3 DNA sequence: TGTGCCAGCAGTGACACGAGCGGGGGGGTCCACAATGAGCAGTTCTTC.

This chain connects TRBV7-9 to TRBJ2-7, with 10 bases identical to TRBD1. CDR3 length equals 15 residues. V dropped 5 bases and J dropped 7; count of bases not matched to a gene: 11. Germline lookup yields CDR1 SEHNR and CDR2 FQNEAQ (reference sequence). The CDR3 protein is CASSEGQGRHKEQYF. CDR3 in DNA: TGTGCCAGCAGCGAGGGACAGGGGCGCCATAAGGAGCAGTACTTC.

The chain links TRBV6-5 to TRBJ1-3; the D is unclear. This CDR3 spans 11 amino acids. V was trimmed by 5 bases and J by 3 bases, leaving 2 bases between them. The germline V gene encodes CDR1 MNHEY and CDR2 SVGAGI. The CDR3 here is CASSRGNTIYF. CDR3 DNA sequence: TGTGCCAGCAGTCGTGGAAACACCATATATTTT.

This sequence joins TRBV19 and TRBJ2-7; D is possibly TRBD2 (7 bases). This CDR3 comprises 12 residues. Looked up from germline, CDR1 is LNHDA and CDR2 is SQIVND (reference sequence). V was pared by 6 bases and J by 6 bases, with 12 bases between. The CDR3: CASRGGGVEQYF. The CDR3 DNA reads TGTGCCAGTAGAGGGGGGGGAGTCGAGCAGTACTTC.

The V gene is TRBV30, the J gene TRBJ2-1; unclear D gene. V lost 2 bases and J lost 6, with 5 bases in between. The CDR3 is made up of 11 amino acids. Germline V gene lookup returns CDR1 GTSNPN and CDR2 SVGIG (reference sequence). The CDR3 sequence: CAWSRANEQFF. CDR3 nucleotide sequence: TGTGCCTGGAGTCGAGCCAATGAGCAGTTCTTC. Together with reference TRBV30 and TRBJ2-1, the CDR3 gives the full variable domain: SQTIHQWPATLVQPVGSPLSLECTVEGTSNPNLYWYRQAAGRGLQLLFYSVGIGQISSEVPQNLSASRPQDRQFILSSKKLLLSDSGFYLCAWSRANEQFFGPGTRLTVL.

The DNA for the CDR3 is TGTGCCAGCAGCTTTGAGGTCGTGAACACTGAAGCTTTCTTT. Residues: CASSFEVVNTEAFF. V gene TRBV11-2 combines with J gene TRBJ1-1; D unresolved. Germline CDR1 SGHAT, CDR2 FQNNGV. The V gene lost 3 bases and the J gene lost 0 bases, with 8 bases spanning the gap. The CDR3 extends over 14 amino acids.

The CDR3 loop is CASSRTGYSNQPQHF. CDR3 sequence (DNA): TGTGCCAGTAGCCGGACAGGGTATAGCAATCAGCCCCAGCATTTT. This chain joins TRBV19 and TRBJ1-5; 8 bases align to TRBD1. J gave up 0 bases and V 6 bases, and 4 bases lay outside the gene matches. The germline CDR1 and CDR2 sequences are LNHDA and SQIVND (reference sequence). The CDR3 runs 15 residues.

This clone was seen a few times. The chain uses TRBV4-3 and TRBJ2-3, with TRBD2 matching over 7 bases. The length of the CDR3 is 18 residues. The germline gives CDR1 LGHNA, CDR2 YSLEER. After removal of 4 bases from V and 2 bases from J, the junction contained 15 bases not matched to a gene. The CDR3, as DNA: TGCGCCAGCAGCCGGCGGGACTACTATTCTAGAACCACAGATACGCAGTATTTT. This gives the protein CASSRRDYYSRTTDTQYF.

The CDR3, as DNA: TGTGCCAGCTCACCATTTTCCTTGAGGTCTGGCTCACCCCTCCACTTT. It is translated as CASSPFSLRSGSPLHF. This chain connects TRBV18 to TRBJ1-6, with D uncertain. From germline, CDR1 is KGHSH and CDR2 LQKENI. The ends were cut back, 2 bases at V and 10 bases at J, with 18 bases in the middle. The CDR3 is made up of 16 amino acids.

V usage is TRBV10-3 and J usage is TRBJ1-3, with TRBD1 matching over 8 bases. V gave up 4 bases and J gave up 2 bases; unmatched junction bases: 1. CDR1 ENHRY and CDR2 SYGVKD come from the germline V gene. This CDR3 is built from 14 residues. The CDR3 protein is CAISATGAGNTIYF. DNA of the CDR3: TGTGCCATCAGTGCGACAGGGGCTGGAAACACCATATATTTT.

The V call is TRBV2, the J call TRBJ2-3, with D hard to call. V was shortened by 5 bases and J by 9 bases, with 9 bases between the two germline ends. The CDR3 contains 11 residues. Germline V gene sequence: CDR1 SNHLY, CDR2 FYNNEI. The chain's CDR3 is CASSTLETQYF. The DNA of the CDR3 is TGTGCCAGCAGTACTCTAGAGACGCAGTATTTT.

The rearrangement uses TRBV5-1 and TRBJ2-7; 8 bases match TRBD1. V lost 1 base and J lost 3; bases outside the gene matches: 3. Germline V lookup: CDR1 SGHRS, CDR2 YFSETQ. The CDR3 totals 14 residues. For the CDR3, the DNA is TGCGCCAGCAGCTTGACAGGGGGTGGCTACGAGCAGTACTTC. Encoded protein: CASSLTGGGYEQYF.

The chain links TRBV7-2 to TRBJ2-7; TRBD2 matches at 8 bases. CDR3 length: 13 amino acids. V gave up 1 base and J gave up 6 bases; unmatched junction bases: 2. Per germline, CDR1 SGHTA and CDR2 FQGNSA. The CDR3 reads CASSLGGGFEQYF. The DNA for the CDR3 is TGTGCCAGCAGCTTAGGCGGGGGGTTCGAGCAGTACTTC.

V is TRBV2 and J is TRBJ2-7; TRBD1 aligns across 8 bases. The germline gives CDR1 SNHLY, CDR2 FYNNEI. V was pared by 1 base and J by 4 bases, with 6 bases of the junction left unmatched. CDR3 size: 15 residues. In DNA, the CDR3 is TGTGCCAGCAGTGAAGAACAGGGGGGAATATACGAGCAGTACTTC. Protein sequence: CASSEEQGGIYEQYF.

The rearrangement links TRBV11-3 to TRBJ2-3; D is perhaps TRBD2 (5 bases). Germline V gene sequence: CDR1 SGHNT, CDR2 YENEEA. V was shortened by 0 bases and J by 6 bases, with 10 bases between the two germline ends. This CDR3 has 14 residues. Here the CDR3 DNA reads TGTGCCAGCAGCTTAGATCAACTAGACGATACGCAGTATTTT. Translating it yields CASSLDQLDDTQYF.

The chain combines TRBV7-9 with TRBJ1-2; weak D call: TRBD1 (5 bases). Germline-derived CDR1 and CDR2 are SEHNR and FQNEAQ (reference sequence). V lost 1 base to trimming and J lost 2 bases, with 8 bases between them. CDR3 length: 14 amino acids. Here the CDR3 reads CASSLDRRNYGYTF. CDR3 nucleotides: TGTGCCAGCAGCTTAGACAGGAGAAACTATGGCTACACCTTC. Full variable domain (missing parts from reference TRBV7-9 and TRBJ1-2): DTGVSQNPRHKITKRGQNVTFRCDPISEHNRLYWYRQTLGQGPEFLTYFQNEAQLEKSRLLSDRFSAERPKGSFSTLEIQRTEQGDSAMYLCASSLDRRNYGYTFGSGTRLTVV.

The V gene is TRBV2, the J gene TRBJ2-1; 8 bases line up with TRBD1. V trimming: 4 bases; J trimming: 4 bases; junction bases outside the gene matches: 0. From germline, CDR1 is SNHLY and CDR2 FYNNEI. This CDR3 contains 13 residues. The CDR3 bases are TGTGCCAGCAGTGGACAGGGGTACAATGAGCAGTTCTTC. Protein: CASSGQGYNEQFF.

The chain recombines TRBV27 with TRBJ1-6; D unresolved. V was cut by 8 bases and J by 3 bases, with 11 bases left in between. The CDR3 totals 14 residues. CDR1 MNHEY and CDR2 SMNVEV come from the germline V gene (reference sequence). This chain's CDR3 is CASRREGYNSPLHF. As DNA, the CDR3 is TGTGCCAGCCGACGAGAGGGCTATAATTCACCCCTCCACTTT.